This T cell receptor (beta chain) was retrieved from a study of blood T cell repertoires in COVID-19. Study-wide context: Acute-phase and convalescent COVID-19 samples originated in the United States, Italy and Spain.

In the source study's methods: From reference gene primer amplification, estimates of nucleated cell counts were derived. Sequenced by immunoSEQ multiplex PCR; TCRdb stores in-frame clones only, minus some. The DNA was the basis for D and trimming; V, J and clone size are from that table. The repertoire includes roughly 39,000 clones, less than 85% of them detected once, and more than 20% sits in the top ten. V was clipped by 5 bases and J by 5 bases, with 18 bases between them. Looked up from germline, CDR1 is KGHSH and CDR2 is LQKENI. The CDR3 contains 15 residues. The clonotype originates from a man aged 70-80 years with acute or convalescent COVID-19. The chain carries TRBV18 and TRBJ1-1; tentatively, D is TRBD1 (6 bases). Sequencing was performed on peripheral blood. CDR3 DNA: TGTGCCAGCTCATCGGGGGGGCCTGGCGTAACTGAAGCTTTCTTT. This translates into CASSSGGPGVTEAFF.